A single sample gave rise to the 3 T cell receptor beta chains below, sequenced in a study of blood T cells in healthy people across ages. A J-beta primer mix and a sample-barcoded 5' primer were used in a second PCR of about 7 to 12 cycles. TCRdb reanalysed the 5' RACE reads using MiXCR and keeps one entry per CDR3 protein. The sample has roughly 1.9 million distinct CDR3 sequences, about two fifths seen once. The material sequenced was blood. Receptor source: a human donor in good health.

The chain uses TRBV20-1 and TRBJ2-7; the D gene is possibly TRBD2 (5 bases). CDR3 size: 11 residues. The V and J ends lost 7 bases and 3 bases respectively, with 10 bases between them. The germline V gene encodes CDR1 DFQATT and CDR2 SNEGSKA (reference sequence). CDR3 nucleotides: TGCAGTGTCCTAGCAGACTACGAGCAGTACTTC. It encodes CSVLADYEQYF.

CDR3 bases: TGTGCCAGCAGTTATGTCAGGGGGCAAGAGCAGTACTTC. This sequence encodes CASSYVRGQEQYF. The chain links TRBV6-5 to TRBJ2-7; 8 bases line up with TRBD1. The CDR3 is 13 residues long. Germline values: CDR1 MNHEY, CDR2 SVGAGI. V dropped 3 bases and J dropped 7; count of bases not matched to a gene: 5.

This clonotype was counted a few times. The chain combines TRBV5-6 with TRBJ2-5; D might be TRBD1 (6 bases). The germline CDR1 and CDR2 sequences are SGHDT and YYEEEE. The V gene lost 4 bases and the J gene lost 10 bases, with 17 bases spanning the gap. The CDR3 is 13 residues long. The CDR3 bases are TGTGCCAGCAGCGCCGGGACACAGCTGATCCAGTACTTC. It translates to CASSAGTQLIQYF. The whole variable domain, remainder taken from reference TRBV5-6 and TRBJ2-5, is DAGVTQSPTHLIKTRGQQVTLRCSPKSGHDTVSWYQQALGQGPQFIFQYYEEEERQRGNFPDRFSGHQFPNYSSELNVNALLLGDSALYLCASSAGTQLIQYFGPGTRLLVL.